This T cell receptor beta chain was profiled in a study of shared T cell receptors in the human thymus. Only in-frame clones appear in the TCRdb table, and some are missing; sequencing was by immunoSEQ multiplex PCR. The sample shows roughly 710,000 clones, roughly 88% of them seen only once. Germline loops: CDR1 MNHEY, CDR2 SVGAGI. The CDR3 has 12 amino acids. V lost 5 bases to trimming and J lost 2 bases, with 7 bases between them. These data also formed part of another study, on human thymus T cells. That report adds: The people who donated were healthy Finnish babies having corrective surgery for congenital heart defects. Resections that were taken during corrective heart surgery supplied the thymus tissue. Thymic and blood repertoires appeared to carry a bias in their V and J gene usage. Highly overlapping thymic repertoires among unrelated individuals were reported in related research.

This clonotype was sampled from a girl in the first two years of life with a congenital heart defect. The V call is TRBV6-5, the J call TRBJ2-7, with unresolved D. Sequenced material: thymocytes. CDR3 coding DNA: TGTGCCAGCAGTCCCTCTACCTACGAGCAGTACTTC. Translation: CASSPSTYEQYF.